Described below is a single T cell receptor beta chain sequence and its context. Antigen specificity is unknown. The data derive from a study of T cells after posttransplantation cyclophosphamide. Whole-study findings and limits: TRB clonality was highly associated with recipient CMV seropositivity and reactivation. TRB overlap between skin or GI tissue T cells and blood was limited. Donor-recipient repertoire similarity was low at 1-2 months, rising over year one.

The data were produced by immunoSEQ multiplex PCR, yet TCRdb's version contains in-frame clones alone and is incomplete. The repertoire has several thousand clones, 85% to 90% of them found once; the top ten carry 20% to 25%. The CDR3 loop spans 15 amino acids. After removal of 3 bases from V and 5 bases from J, the junction contained 5 bases not matched to a gene. Germline CDR1 and CDR2: MGHRA and YSYEKL. Busulfan-fludarabine conditioning, marrow transplant, and cyclophosphamide on days +3 and +4 were administered. Source: PBMCs, taken after allogeneic stem cell transplant with posttransplant cyclophosphamide. V and J are TRBV4-1 and TRBJ2-2, with 8 bases matching TRBD1. The sequence derives from a female patient in her thirties or forties who received an allogeneic stem cell transplant from an unrelated donor, was CMV-positive, and had no GVHD. Some T cells may trace back to the graft donor. The CDR3 coding sequence is TGCGCCAGCAGCCAGCAGGGGGCGCGAACCGGGGAGCTGTTTTTT. Translating it yields CASSQQGARTGELFF.